The next 22 T cell receptor beta chains were all read from a single sample in a study of blood T cell repertoires in COVID-19. TCRdb keeps only in-frame clones here, not all; method: immunoSEQ multiplex PCR. The table records fewer than 150,000 clones, over 75% of them present only once. The sample was PBMCs or T cells enriched from blood (not recorded which). The receptors originated from a man aged 45 to 65 in a cohort exposed to, infected with or recovered from COVID-19 (not recorded which).

This clone is medium-sized. The chain uses TRBV5-4 and TRBJ1-1; a weak D match, TRBD1 (5 bases). The germline CDR1 and CDR2 sequences are SGHNT and YYREEE (reference sequence). The CDR3 contains 14 residues. Between the trimmed V and J ends, which lost 5 bases and 5 bases, there was a span of 16 bases. CDR3 nucleotide sequence: TGTGCCAGCAGTTTCGTGGGGGGATTAACTGAAGCTTTCTTT. It is translated as CASSFVGGLTEAFF. The whole variable domain, remainder taken from reference TRBV5-4 and TRBJ1-1, is ETGVTQSPTHLIKTRGQQVTLRCSSQSGHNTVSWYQQALGQGPQFIFQYYREEENGRGNFPPRFSGLQFPNYSSELNVNALELDDSALYLCASSFVGGLTEAFFGQGTRLTVV.

The chain links TRBV9 to TRBJ2-7; the match to TRBD2 covers 10 bases. After removal of 3 bases from V and 3 bases from J, the junction contained 6 bases not matched to a gene. The CDR3 is 15 residues long. Germline V gene data show CDR1 as SGDLS and CDR2 as YYNGEE. The CDR3 sequence: CASSAGLAVDYEQYF. Here the CDR3 DNA reads TGTGCCAGCAGCGCCGGACTAGCGGTTGACTACGAGCAGTACTTC.

The chain recombines TRBV24-1 with TRBJ2-1; 9 bases align to TRBD2. With V trimmed by 4 bases and J by 5 bases, 8 bases remained unmatched. Germline CDR1 and CDR2: KGHDR and SFDVKD. The CDR3 loop spans 16 amino acids. CDR3 DNA sequence: TGTGCCACCAGTGAAACCGGGACTAGCCGACACAATGAGCAGTTCTTC. Translation gives CATSETGTSRHNEQFF.

This clone came up once. V is TRBV7-6 and J is TRBJ2-7; 7 bases line up with TRBD1. Germline CDR1 is SGHVS and CDR2 is FNYEAQ. With V trimmed by 2 bases and J by 3 bases, 4 bases remained unmatched. The CDR3 contains 14 residues. CDR3 loop: CASSLTGQSYEQYF. In DNA, the CDR3 is TGTGCCAGCAGCTTAACGGGACAGAGCTACGAGCAGTACTTC.

This chain links TRBV9 with TRBJ1-2; D not certain. This CDR3 region has 15 residues. Germline lookup yields CDR1 SGDLS and CDR2 YYNGEE. The ends were cut back, 3 bases at V and 3 bases at J, with 15 bases in the middle. The CDR3 sequence: CASSAGLSLDYGYTF. The CDR3 region has the DNA TGTGCCAGCAGCGCCGGACTTAGTTTAGACTATGGCTACACCTTC. Looking up the rest from reference TRBV9 and TRBJ1-2 gives the full variable domain: DSGVTQTPKHLITATGQRVTLRCSPRSGDLSVYWYQQSLDQGLQFLIQYYNGEERAKGNILERFSAQQFPDLHSELNLSSLELGDSALYFCASSAGLSLDYGYTFGSGTRLTVV.

The chain employs TRBV2 and TRBJ2-1, with TRBD2 identical over 8 bases. Germline CDR1 SNHLY, CDR2 FYNNEI. CDR3 size: 14 residues. With 2 bases clipped from V and 12 bases from J, the junction kept 9 bases outside the gene matches. This CDR3 is CASSEFRGGAVQFF. CDR3 sequence (DNA): TGTGCCAGCAGTGAATTTCGGGGGGGAGCTGTGCAGTTCTTC.

J is TRBJ2-7 and V is TRBV7-8, with TRBD1 as a possible D gene (6 bases). Germline V gene sequence: CDR1 SGHVS, CDR2 FQNEAQ. CDR3 size: 15 residues. V shed 3 bases and J shed 5 bases, with 17 bases lying between them. CDR3 in amino acids: CASSFRGRGVHEQYF. The CDR3 DNA follows: TGTGCCAGCAGCTTTAGGGGGAGAGGTGTCCACGAGCAGTACTTC.

The rearrangement joins TRBV24-1 to TRBJ2-5, with 8 bases matching TRBD2. With V trimmed by 3 bases and J by 2 bases, 4 bases remained unmatched. The germline CDR1 and CDR2 sequences are KGHDR and SFDVKD. This CDR3 comprises 15 residues. CDR3 residues: CATSDTRGGQETQYF. CDR3 bases: TGTGCCACCAGTGATACCCGGGGGGGTCAAGAGACCCAGTACTTC.

This clone was recorded once. The V and J genes are TRBV27 and TRBJ2-3; maybe TRBD1 (6 bases). V shed 5 bases and J shed 10 bases, with 16 bases lying between them. Per germline, CDR1 MNHEY and CDR2 SMNVEV (reference sequence). This CDR3 spans 13 amino acids. Here the CDR3 DNA reads TGTGCCAGCAGTCCCAGCCCAACAGGGTCGCAGTATTTT. Amino acid sequence: CASSPSPTGSQYF.

J is TRBJ2-5 and V is TRBV10-3, with 7 bases matching TRBD2. This CDR3 region has 16 residues. The germline V gene has CDR1 ENHRY and CDR2 SYGVKD. With 0 bases clipped from V and 5 bases from J, the junction kept 9 bases outside the gene matches. CDR3 sequence (DNA): TGTGCCATCAGTGAGTCAGCTTTCGGGGGAGGGGAGACCCAGTACTTC. It translates to CAISESAFGGGETQYF.

The DNA of the CDR3 is TGCGCCAGCAGCTTGGGAGGGGGCGCGATCTATGGCTACACCTTC. This sequence encodes CASSLGGGAIYGYTF. The gene calls are TRBV5-1 and TRBJ1-2, with TRBD1 matching over 7 bases. Germline V lookup: CDR1 SGHRS, CDR2 YFSETQ. The CDR3 sequence is 15 residues long. With 0 bases clipped from V and 4 bases from J, the junction kept 6 bases outside the gene matches. Supplemented by reference TRBV5-1 and TRBJ1-2, the full variable domain reads KAGVTQTPRYLIKTRGQQVTLSCSPISGHRSVSWYQQTPGQGLQFLFEYFSETQRNKGNFPGRFSGRQFSNSRSEMNVSTLELGDSALYLCASSLGGGAIYGYTFGSGTRLTVV.

The chain links TRBV25-1 to TRBJ2-1, with TRBD1 matching 11 bases. J gave up 9 bases and V 6 bases, and 4 bases lay outside the gene matches. Germline V gene data show CDR1 as MGHDK and CDR2 as SYGVNS. The CDR3 spans 13 residues. In nucleotides, the CDR3 is TGTGCCAGCAGGGGACAGGGGGGGGGTGAGCAGTTCTTC. It codes for CASRGQGGGEQFF.

The chain combines TRBV29-1 with TRBJ2-7; a weak D match, TRBD2 (5 bases). There are 11 residues in the CDR3. CDR1 and CDR2 (germline): SQVTM, ANQGSEA. The V and J ends lost 0 bases and 6 bases respectively, with 6 bases between them. DNA for the CDR3: TGCAGCGTTGAAGATGCGGGCGAGCAGTACTTC. As protein: CSVEDAGEQYF.

J is TRBJ1-1 and V is TRBV3-1 (or the pseudogene TRBV3-2); perhaps TRBD1 as D (6 bases). Germline loops: CDR1 LGHDT, CDR2 YNNKEL (reference sequence). Trimming removed 4 bases at V and 3 bases at J, with 15 bases between. The CDR3 length is 15 residues. In DNA, the CDR3 is TGTGCCAGCAGCCCAGGGGTAGGAGGATACACTGAAGCTTTCTTT. This sequence encodes CASSPGVGGYTEAFF.

The chain links TRBV7-9 to TRBJ2-3; possible D gene TRBD2, 5 bases. CDR1 and CDR2 (germline): SEHNR, FQNEAQ (reference sequence). Trimming removed 3 bases at V and 0 bases at J, with 19 bases between. This CDR3 is 18 amino acids long. The CDR3 loop is CASSFNSRTWTSTDTQYF. Written as DNA, the CDR3 is TGTGCCAGCAGCTTTAACTCTCGAACCTGGACTAGCACAGATACGCAGTATTTT.

The rearrangement uses TRBV30 and TRBJ2-7; weak D call: TRBD2 (5 bases). V was shortened by 5 bases and J by 12 bases, with 20 bases between the two germline ends. This CDR3 spans 12 amino acids. Germline CDR1 is GTSNPN and CDR2 is SVGIG (reference sequence). This CDR3 is CAWGESRFRPYF. The CDR3 nucleotides read TGTGCCTGGGGGGAGTCACGTTTCCGGCCGTACTTC.

The V call is TRBV28, the J call TRBJ2-7; 7 bases agree with TRBD1. V shed 5 bases, J shed 2 bases, and the junction held 12 bases outside the gene matches. This CDR3 has 16 residues. Germline-derived CDR1 and CDR2 are MDHEN and SYDVKM. CDR3 coding DNA: TGTGCCAGCAGTCCAAAACAGGGGATGAGGGCCTACGAGCAGTACTTC. Translated: CASSPKQGMRAYEQYF.

The J gene is TRBJ2-1, the V gene TRBV11-2, with 11 bases lining up with TRBD2. The ends lost 4 bases at V and 6 bases at J; junction bases unmatched: 11. The CDR3 contains 17 residues. Germline-derived CDR1 and CDR2 are SGHAT and FQNNGV. The CDR3 region has the DNA TGTGCCAGCAGCTCTGGGATCGTAGCGGGGGGGGTCAATGAGCAGTTCTTC. Translation: CASSSGIVAGGVNEQFF.

This clone was observed a single time. The rearrangement links TRBV10-2 to TRBJ2-7, with 10 bases fitting TRBD2. Germline loops: CDR1 WSHSY, CDR2 SAAADI. CDR3 length equals 16 residues. The trim removed 4 bases at V and 0 bases at J, leaving 6 bases unmatched. The CDR3 bases are TGCGCCAGCAGTGTGGGACTAGCGTTAAGCTCCTACGAGCAGTACTTC. This sequence encodes CASSVGLALSSYEQYF.

The chain joins TRBV7-9 to TRBJ2-7; 8 bases are a match to TRBD1. V trimming: 4 bases; J trimming: 2 bases; junction bases outside the gene matches: 4. Germline CDR1 SEHNR, CDR2 FQNEAQ (reference sequence). This CDR3 spans 14 amino acids. The DNA of the CDR3 is TGTGCCAGCAGCTCCGGGACAGGTCCCTACGAGCAGTACTTC. Protein: CASSSGTGPYEQYF.

The rearrangement uses TRBV30 and TRBJ1-1; D possibly corresponds to TRBD1 (5 bases). This CDR3 has 14 residues. V gave up 1 base and J gave up 4 bases, with 13 bases separating them. The germline V gene encodes CDR1 GTSNPN and CDR2 SVGIG (reference sequence). The CDR3 region is CAWSGAGKGTEAFF. The CDR3 bases are TGTGCCTGGAGTGGGGCAGGGAAAGGCACTGAAGCTTTCTTT.

The J gene is TRBJ2-3, the V gene TRBV24-1; 7 nucleotides agree with TRBD1. Germline V gene data show CDR1 as KGHDR and CDR2 as SFDVKD. V lost 2 bases, J lost 10 bases, and 5 bases stayed unmatched. This CDR3 is built from 13 residues. Written as DNA, the CDR3 is TGTGCCACCAGTGATTACAGGGGCGAGGCGCAGTATTTT. Translated, it gives CATSDYRGEAQYF.